This T cell receptor (beta chain) comes out of a study of T-cell memory formation after mild COVID-19. MiXCR, applied by TCRdb to the 5' RACE reads, yields one record per CDR3 protein. Of 250,000 to 300,000 distinct CDR3 sequences listed, roughly 18% were seen once; the top ten hold under 25%. This clonotype has only one observation. The TCR originated in a man between 18 and 35 years old who had mild COVID-19 (a few samples of this study predate the infection). Cell type and time point are not known. Input material: PBMCs or a T cell subset sorted from them (not recorded which).

The CDR3 sequence: CASSPGSWQPQHF. The CDR3 DNA is TGTGCCAGCAGTCCAGGGAGCTGGCAGCCCCAGCATTTT. The gene calls are TRBV27 and TRBJ1-5; D perhaps matches TRBD1 (5 bases). CDR3 length: 13 residues. V lost 5 bases and J lost 7, with 12 bases in between. CDR1 is MNHEY, CDR2 SMNVEV, per germline (reference sequence).